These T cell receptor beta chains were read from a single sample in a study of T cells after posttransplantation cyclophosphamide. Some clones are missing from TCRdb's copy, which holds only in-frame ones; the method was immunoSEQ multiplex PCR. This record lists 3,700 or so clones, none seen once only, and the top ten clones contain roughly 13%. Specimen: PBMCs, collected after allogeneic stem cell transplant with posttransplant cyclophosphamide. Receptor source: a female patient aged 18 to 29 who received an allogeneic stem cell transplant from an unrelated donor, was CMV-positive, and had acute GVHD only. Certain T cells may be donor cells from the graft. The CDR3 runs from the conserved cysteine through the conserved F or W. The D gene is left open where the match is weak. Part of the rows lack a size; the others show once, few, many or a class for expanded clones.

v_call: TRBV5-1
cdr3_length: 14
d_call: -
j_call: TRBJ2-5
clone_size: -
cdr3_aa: CASSRGGREETQYF
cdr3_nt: TGCGCCAGCAGCCGAGGGGGGCGGGAGGAGACCCAGTACTTC

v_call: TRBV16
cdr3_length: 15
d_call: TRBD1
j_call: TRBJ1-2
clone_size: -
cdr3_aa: CASSRQQGGNYGYTF
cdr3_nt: TGTGCCAGCAGCCGCCAACAGGGGGGCAACTATGGCTACACCTTC

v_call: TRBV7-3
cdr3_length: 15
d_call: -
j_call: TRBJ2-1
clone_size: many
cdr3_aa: CASSSGLTPRNEQFF
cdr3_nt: TGTGCCAGCAGCTCCGGACTCACACCTCGGAATGAGCAGTTCTTC

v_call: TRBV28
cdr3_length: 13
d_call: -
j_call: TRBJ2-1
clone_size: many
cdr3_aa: CASMGGLVNEQFF
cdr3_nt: TGTGCCAGCATGGGTGGGCTCGTCAATGAGCAGTTCTTC

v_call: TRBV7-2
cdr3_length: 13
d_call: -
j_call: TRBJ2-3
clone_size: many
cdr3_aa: CASSSLRTDTQYF
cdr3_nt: TGTGCCAGCAGCTCCCTACGCACAGATACGCAGTATTTT

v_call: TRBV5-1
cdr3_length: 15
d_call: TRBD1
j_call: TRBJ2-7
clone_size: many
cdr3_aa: CASSLEQGRYYEQYF
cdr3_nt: TGCGCCAGCAGCTTGGAACAGGGGAGATACTACGAGCAGTACTTC

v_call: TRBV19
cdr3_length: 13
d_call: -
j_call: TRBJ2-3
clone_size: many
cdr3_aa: CASSYTITDTQYF
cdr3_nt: TGTGCCAGTAGCTATACCATTACAGATACGCAGTATTTT

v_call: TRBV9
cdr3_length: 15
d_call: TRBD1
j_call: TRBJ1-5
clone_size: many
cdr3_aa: CASSPGQGGNQPQHF
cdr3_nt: TGTGCCAGCAGCCCCGGACAGGGGGGCAATCAGCCCCAGCATTTT

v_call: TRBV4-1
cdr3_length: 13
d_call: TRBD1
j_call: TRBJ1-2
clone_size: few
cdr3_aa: CAVLRGTDYGYTF
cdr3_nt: TGCGCCGTATTAAGGGGGACAGACTATGGCTACACCTTC

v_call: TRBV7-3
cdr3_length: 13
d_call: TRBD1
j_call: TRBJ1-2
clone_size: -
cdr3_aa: CASSVQGNYGYTF
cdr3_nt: TGTGCCAGCAGCGTACAGGGGAACTATGGCTACACCTTC

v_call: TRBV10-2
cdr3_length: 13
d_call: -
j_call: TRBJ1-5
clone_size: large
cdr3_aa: CASTPGSNQPQHF
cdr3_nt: TGCGCCAGCACCCCAGGGAGCAATCAGCCCCAGCATTTT

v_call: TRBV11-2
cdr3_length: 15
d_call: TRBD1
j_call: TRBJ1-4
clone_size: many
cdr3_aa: CASSLDPRGNEKLFF
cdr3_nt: TGTGCCAGCAGCTTAGACCCCAGGGGGAATGAAAAACTGTTTTTT

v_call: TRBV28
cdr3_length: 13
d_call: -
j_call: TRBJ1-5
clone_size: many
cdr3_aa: CASSSQGNQPQHF
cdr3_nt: TGTGCCAGCAGTTCCCAGGGGAATCAGCCCCAGCATTTT

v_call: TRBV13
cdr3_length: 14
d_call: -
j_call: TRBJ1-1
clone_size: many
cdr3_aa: CASSLDRSNTEAFF
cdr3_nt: TGTGCCAGCAGCTTAGACAGATCGAACACTGAAGCTTTCTTT

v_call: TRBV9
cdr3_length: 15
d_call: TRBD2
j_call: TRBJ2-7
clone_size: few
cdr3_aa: CASSVGGSGTYEQYF
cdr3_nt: TGTGCCAGCAGCGTAGGGGGTAGCGGGACCTACGAGCAGTACTTC

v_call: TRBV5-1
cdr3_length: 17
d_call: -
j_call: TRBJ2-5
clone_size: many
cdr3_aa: CASSLALGTTRQETQYF
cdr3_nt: TGCGCCAGCAGCTTGGCCCTCGGGACAACCCGCCAAGAGACCCAGTACTTC

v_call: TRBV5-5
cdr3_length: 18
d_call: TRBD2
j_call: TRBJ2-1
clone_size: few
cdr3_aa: CASSLELAGGQTHNEQFF
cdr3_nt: TGTGCCAGCAGCTTGGAACTAGCGGGAGGACAAACTCACAATGAGCAGTTCTTC

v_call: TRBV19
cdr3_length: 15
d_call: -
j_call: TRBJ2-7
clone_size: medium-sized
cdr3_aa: CASRSVEGNSYEQYF
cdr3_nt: TGTGCCAGTAGATCCGTGGAGGGCAACTCCTACGAGCAGTACTTC

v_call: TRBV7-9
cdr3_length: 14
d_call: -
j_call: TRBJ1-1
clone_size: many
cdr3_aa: CASSFPARQVGAFF
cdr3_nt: TGTGCCAGCAGCTTCCCAGCGCGACAGGTTGGAGCTTTCTTT

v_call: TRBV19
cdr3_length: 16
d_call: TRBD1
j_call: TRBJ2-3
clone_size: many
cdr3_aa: CASRKGTGESTDTQYF
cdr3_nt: TGTGCCAGTAGAAAAGGGACAGGGGAGAGCACAGATACGCAGTATTTT

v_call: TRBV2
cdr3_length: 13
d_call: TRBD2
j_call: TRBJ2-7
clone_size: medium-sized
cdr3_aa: CASRRTSGGEQYF
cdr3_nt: TGTGCCAGCAGGAGGACTAGCGGGGGCGAGCAGTACTTC

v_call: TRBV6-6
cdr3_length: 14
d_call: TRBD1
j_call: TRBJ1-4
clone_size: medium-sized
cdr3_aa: CASRRQGANEKLFF
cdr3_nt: TGTGCCAGCAGACGACAGGGGGCGAATGAAAAACTGTTTTTT

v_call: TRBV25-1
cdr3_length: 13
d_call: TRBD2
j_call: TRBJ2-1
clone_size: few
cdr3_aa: CASRGGRGNEQFF
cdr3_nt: TGTGCCAGCAGGGGGGGGAGGGGCAATGAGCAGTTCTTC

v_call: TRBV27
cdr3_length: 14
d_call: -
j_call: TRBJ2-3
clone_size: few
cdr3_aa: CAGLRGFLTDTQYF
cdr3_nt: TGTGCCGGCCTCCGCGGGTTTTTGACAGATACGCAGTATTTT

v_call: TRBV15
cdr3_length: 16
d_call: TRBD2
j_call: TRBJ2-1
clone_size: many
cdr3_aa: CATSRTSGRFYNEQFF
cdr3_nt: TGTGCCACCAGCAGGACTAGCGGGAGGTTTTACAATGAGCAGTTCTTC

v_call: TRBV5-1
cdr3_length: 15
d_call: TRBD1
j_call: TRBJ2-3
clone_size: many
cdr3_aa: CASSLARGQGDTQYF
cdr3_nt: TGCGCCAGCAGCTTGGCCAGGGGGCAGGGGGATACGCAGTATTTT

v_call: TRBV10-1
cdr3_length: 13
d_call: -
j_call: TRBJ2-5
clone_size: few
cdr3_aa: CASSTGAQETQYF
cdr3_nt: TGCGCCAGCAGTACAGGCGCCCAAGAGACCCAGTACTTC

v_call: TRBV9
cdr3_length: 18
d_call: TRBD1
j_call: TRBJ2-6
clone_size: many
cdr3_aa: CASSVARTGNSGANVLTF
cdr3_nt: TGTGCCAGCAGCGTAGCTAGGACAGGAAACTCTGGGGCCAACGTCCTGACTTTC

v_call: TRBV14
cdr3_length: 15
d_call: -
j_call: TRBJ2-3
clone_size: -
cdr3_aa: CASSQVLAPTDTQYF
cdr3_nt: TGTGCCAGCAGCCAAGTCCTAGCTCCCACAGATACGCAGTATTTT

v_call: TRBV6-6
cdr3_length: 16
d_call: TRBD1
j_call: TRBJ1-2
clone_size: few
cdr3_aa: CASSLQGPPVNYGYTF
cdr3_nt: TGTGCCAGCAGTTTACAGGGGCCTCCCGTAAACTATGGCTACACCTTC

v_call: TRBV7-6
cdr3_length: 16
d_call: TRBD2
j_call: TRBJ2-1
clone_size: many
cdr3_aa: CASSLGLAGIYNEQFF
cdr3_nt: TGTGCCAGCAGCTTGGGGCTAGCGGGAATATACAATGAGCAGTTCTTC

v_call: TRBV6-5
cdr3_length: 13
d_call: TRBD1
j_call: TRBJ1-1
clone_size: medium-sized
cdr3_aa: CASNRQGSTEAFF
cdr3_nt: TGTGCCAGCAATCGACAGGGAAGCACTGAAGCTTTCTTT

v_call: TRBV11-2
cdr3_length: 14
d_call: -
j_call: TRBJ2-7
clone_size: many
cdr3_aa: CASSLGGNSYEQYF
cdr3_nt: TGTGCCAGCAGCTTAGGAGGAAACTCCTACGAGCAGTACTTC

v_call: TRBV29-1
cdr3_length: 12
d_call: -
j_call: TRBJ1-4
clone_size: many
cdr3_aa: CSVDETQGKLFF
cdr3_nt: TGCAGCGTTGATGAGACCCAGGGAAAACTGTTTTTT

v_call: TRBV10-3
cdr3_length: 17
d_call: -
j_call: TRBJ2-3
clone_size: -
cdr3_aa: CAITYHLVGGHTDTQYF
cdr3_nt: TGTGCCATCACCTATCACCTGGTCGGAGGTCACACAGATACGCAGTATTTT

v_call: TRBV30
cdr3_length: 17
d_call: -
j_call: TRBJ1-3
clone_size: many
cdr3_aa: CAWSPILRGFSGNTIYF
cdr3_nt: TGTGCCTGGAGTCCAATACTTCGAGGTTTCTCTGGAAACACCATATATTTT

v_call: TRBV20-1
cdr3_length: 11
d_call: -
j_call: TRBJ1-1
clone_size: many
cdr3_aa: CSASREPEAFF
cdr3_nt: TGCAGTGCTAGCCGGGAGCCTGAAGCTTTCTTT

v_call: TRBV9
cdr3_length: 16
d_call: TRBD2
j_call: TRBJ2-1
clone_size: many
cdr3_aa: CASSVVSGRSYNEQFF
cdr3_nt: TGTGCCAGCAGCGTAGTTAGCGGGAGGTCCTACAATGAGCAGTTCTTC

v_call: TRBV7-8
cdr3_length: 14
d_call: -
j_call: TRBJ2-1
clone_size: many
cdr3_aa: CASSFFFLGGEQFF
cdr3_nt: TGTGCCAGCAGCTTCTTCTTTCTCGGGGGTGAGCAGTTCTTC

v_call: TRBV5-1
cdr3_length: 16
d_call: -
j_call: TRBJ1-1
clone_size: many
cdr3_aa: CASSLAGEGVGTEAFF
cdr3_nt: TGCGCCAGCAGCTTGGCAGGAGAAGGGGTTGGCACTGAAGCTTTCTTT

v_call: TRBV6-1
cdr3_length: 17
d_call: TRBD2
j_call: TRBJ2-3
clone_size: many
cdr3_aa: CASSDPEREARTDTQYF
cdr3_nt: TGTGCCAGCAGTGACCCCGAGCGGGAGGCCCGCACAGATACGCAGTATTTT

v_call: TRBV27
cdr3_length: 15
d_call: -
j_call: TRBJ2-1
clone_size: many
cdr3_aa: CASSLERGSYNEQFF
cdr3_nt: TGTGCCAGCAGTTTGGAAAGAGGCTCCTACAATGAGCAGTTCTTC

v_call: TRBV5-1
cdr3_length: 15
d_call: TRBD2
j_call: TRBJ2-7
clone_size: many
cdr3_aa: CASSFGTSIRYEQYF
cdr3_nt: TGCGCCAGCAGCTTCGGGACTAGTATTCGCTACGAGCAGTACTTC

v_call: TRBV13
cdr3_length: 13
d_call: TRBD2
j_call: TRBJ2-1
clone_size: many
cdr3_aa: CASSPRRAGQQFF
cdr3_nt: TGTGCCAGCAGCCCCCGGCGAGCGGGACAGCAGTTCTTC

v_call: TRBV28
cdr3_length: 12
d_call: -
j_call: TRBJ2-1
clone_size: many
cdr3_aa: CASSPRVNEQFF
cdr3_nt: TGTGCCAGCAGTCCCAGGGTCAATGAGCAGTTCTTC

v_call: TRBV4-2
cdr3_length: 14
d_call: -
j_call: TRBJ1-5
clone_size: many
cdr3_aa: CASSQEARNQPQHF
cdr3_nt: TGTGCCAGCAGCCAAGAGGCCAGAAATCAGCCCCAGCATTTT

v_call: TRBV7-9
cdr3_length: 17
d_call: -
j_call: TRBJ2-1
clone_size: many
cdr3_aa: CASSQIRGGVTYNEQFF
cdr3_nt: TGTGCCAGCAGCCAAATTAGAGGCGGGGTGACCTACAATGAGCAGTTCTTC

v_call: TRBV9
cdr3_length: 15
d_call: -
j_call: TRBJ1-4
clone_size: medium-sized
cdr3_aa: CASSSAGSVNEKLFF
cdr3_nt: TGTGCCAGCAGCTCCGCCGGCAGCGTTAATGAAAAACTGTTTTTT

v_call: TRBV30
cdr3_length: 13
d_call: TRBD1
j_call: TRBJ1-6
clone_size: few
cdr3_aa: CAWGTADNSPLHF
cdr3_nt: TGTGCCTGGGGGACAGCAGATAATTCACCCCTCCACTTT

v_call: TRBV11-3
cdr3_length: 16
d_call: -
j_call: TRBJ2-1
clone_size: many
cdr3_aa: CASSQDLGQGFNEQFF
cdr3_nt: TGTGCCAGCAGCCAAGATCTCGGACAAGGATTCAATGAGCAGTTCTTC

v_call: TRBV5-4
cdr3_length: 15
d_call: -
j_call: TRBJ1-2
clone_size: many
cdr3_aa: CASSPEPGTNYGYTF
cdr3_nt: TGTGCCAGCAGCCCAGAGCCGGGAACCAACTATGGCTACACCTTC

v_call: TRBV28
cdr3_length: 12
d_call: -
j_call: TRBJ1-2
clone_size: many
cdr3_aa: CASSPRQVFYTF
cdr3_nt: TGTGCCAGCAGTCCTAGACAGGTTTTCTACACCTTC

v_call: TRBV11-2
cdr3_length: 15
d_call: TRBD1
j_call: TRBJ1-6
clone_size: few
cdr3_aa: CASSPGQGANSPLHF
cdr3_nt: TGTGCCAGCAGCCCCGGACAGGGGGCTAATTCACCCCTCCACTTT

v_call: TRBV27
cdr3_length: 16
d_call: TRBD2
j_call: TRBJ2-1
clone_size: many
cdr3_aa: CASSLLASGSVSEQFF
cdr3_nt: TGTGCCAGCAGTTTATTGGCTAGCGGGAGTGTCAGTGAGCAGTTCTTC

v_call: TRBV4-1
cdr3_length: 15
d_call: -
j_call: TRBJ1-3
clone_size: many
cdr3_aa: CASSHGGLSGNTIYF
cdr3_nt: TGCGCCAGCAGCCATGGTGGCCTCTCTGGAAACACCATATATTTT

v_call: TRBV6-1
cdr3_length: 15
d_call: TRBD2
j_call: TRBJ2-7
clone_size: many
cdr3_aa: CASSTTTSGGYEQYF
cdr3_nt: TGTGCCAGCAGTACCACAACTAGCGGGGGTTACGAGCAGTACTTC

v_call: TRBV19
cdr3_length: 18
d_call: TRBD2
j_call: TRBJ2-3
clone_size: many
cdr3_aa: CASSVGTSGRGGTDTQYF
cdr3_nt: TGTGCCAGTAGTGTGGGGACTAGCGGGAGGGGGGGCACAGATACGCAGTATTTT

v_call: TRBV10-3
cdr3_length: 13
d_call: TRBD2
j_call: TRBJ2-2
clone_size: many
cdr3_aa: CATWAGVTGELFF
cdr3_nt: TGTGCCACTTGGGCGGGAGTCACCGGGGAGCTGTTTTTT